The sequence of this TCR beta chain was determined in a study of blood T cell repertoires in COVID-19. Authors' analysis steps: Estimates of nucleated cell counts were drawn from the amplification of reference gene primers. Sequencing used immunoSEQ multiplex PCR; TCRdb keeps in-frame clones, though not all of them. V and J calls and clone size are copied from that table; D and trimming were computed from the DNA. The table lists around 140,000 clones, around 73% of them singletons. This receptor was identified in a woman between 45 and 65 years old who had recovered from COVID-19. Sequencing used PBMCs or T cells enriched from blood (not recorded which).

In nucleotides, the CDR3 is TGTGCCAGCAGCTCAAGGGGAGATACGCAGTATTTT. It specifies CASSSRGDTQYF. The chain links TRBV5-5 to TRBJ2-3; D is perhaps TRBD1 (5 bases). The CDR3 totals 12 residues. V was pared by 3 bases and J by 5 bases, with 7 bases between. Germline V gene lookup returns CDR1 SGHKS and CDR2 YYEKEE (reference sequence).